This T cell receptor (beta chain) was sequenced during a study of molecular identifiers for immune sequencing clone quantification. Study findings and constraints: The study found clones above 20 RNA copies held over 99% of effector molecules and under 1% in naive cells.

Comments on this clonotype: Antigen unknown.

MiXCR, run by TCRdb on the PCR reads, gives a single entry per CDR3 protein. The sample comprises hundreds of thousands of distinct CDR3 sequences, roughly a quarter of which are singletons, and around 0.76% rests with the top ten. V was clipped by 5 bases and J by 4 bases; unmatched bases: 13. Germline V gene lookup returns CDR1 LNHDA and CDR2 SQIVND (reference sequence). The CDR3 extends over 16 amino acids. Naive CD8 T cells were picked out by sorting for CD8+CD4-CCR7+CD45RA+. The clonotype originates from a human donor in good health. Some libraries in this study had Jurkat cell RNA spiked in. The specimen was naive CD8+ T cells from blood, with Jurkat cell RNA spiked in. Subset noted: FACS-sorted CD8+CD4-CCR7+CD45RA+ naive T cells. The V call is TRBV19, the J call TRBJ2-5; 7 nucleotides match TRBD1. This chain's CDR3 is CASSLGDRARPETQYF. The DNA for the CDR3 is TGTGCCAGTAGTCTAGGGGACAGAGCCAGACCAGAGACCCAGTACTTC.